This is a list of T cell receptor beta chains from one sample in a study of T cell responses to AZD1222 COVID-19 vaccine. Sequenced by immunoSEQ multiplex PCR; TCRdb stores in-frame clones only, minus some. The data show 50,000 to 85,000 clones, with 75% to 85% seen just once and over 20% held by the top ten. Sequenced here: peripheral blood, sampled on day 0 of MenACWY control vaccination. The receptor source for this set is an adult in good health. Each CDR3 is given with its conserved first and last residue. Fields, in order: clone size, D gene, J gene, V gene, CDR3 protein, CDR3 DNA. The D gene is left open where the match is weak. Clone size, where shown, is once, few, many, or a class for clones that have expanded.

abundance: NA
d_gene: TRBD1
j_gene: TRBJ1-6
v_gene: TRBV19
CDR3aa: CASRGGQGDNSPLHF
CDR3nt: TGTGCCAGTAGAGGGGGACAGGGGGATAATTCACCCCTCCACTTT

abundance: NA
d_gene: TRBD1
j_gene: TRBJ2-2
v_gene: TRBV6-2/TRBV6-3
CDR3aa: CASSLGQRELFF
CDR3nt: TGTGCCAGCAGCCTGGGACAGCGGGAGCTGTTTTTT

abundance: NA
d_gene: NA
j_gene: TRBJ1-2
v_gene: TRBV6-5
CDR3aa: CASMGVGYGYTF
CDR3nt: TGTGCCAGCATGGGGGTGGGCTATGGCTACACCTTC

abundance: NA
d_gene: NA
j_gene: TRBJ2-7
v_gene: TRBV5-1
CDR3aa: CASSLSPGNSYEQYF
CDR3nt: TGCGCCAGCAGCTTGTCCCCAGGGAACTCCTACGAGCAGTACTTC

abundance: NA
d_gene: NA
j_gene: TRBJ1-6
v_gene: TRBV3-1/TRBV3-2
CDR3aa: CASSRQTNSPLHF
CDR3nt: TGTGCCAGCAGCCGCCAGACGAATTCACCCCTCCACTTT

abundance: medium-sized
d_gene: NA
j_gene: TRBJ1-1
v_gene: TRBV19
CDR3aa: CASSIDRNINTEAFF
CDR3nt: TGTGCCAGTAGTATAGACCGGAACATAAACACTGAAGCTTTCTTT

abundance: few
d_gene: TRBD1
j_gene: TRBJ1-2
v_gene: TRBV3-1/TRBV3-2
CDR3aa: CASSLTGGSYTF
CDR3nt: TGTGCCAGCAGCCTTACAGGGGGTAGCTACACCTTC

abundance: NA
d_gene: NA
j_gene: TRBJ2-1
v_gene: TRBV29-1
CDR3aa: CSVKLDRRNNEQFF
CDR3nt: TGCAGCGTTAAACTTGACAGGAGAAACAATGAGCAGTTCTTC

abundance: NA
d_gene: NA
j_gene: TRBJ1-2
v_gene: TRBV6-4
CDR3aa: CASSDSDYGYTF
CDR3nt: TGTGCCAGCAGTGACAGCGACTATGGCTACACCTTC

abundance: NA
d_gene: NA
j_gene: TRBJ1-1
v_gene: TRBV6-1
CDR3aa: CASSELRSPGTEAFF
CDR3nt: TGTGCCAGCAGTGAACTGAGGTCGCCAGGGACTGAAGCTTTCTTT

abundance: NA
d_gene: NA
j_gene: TRBJ1-2
v_gene: TRBV30
CDR3aa: CAWSVGSMGGYTF
CDR3nt: TGTGCCTGGAGTGTGGGATCCATGGGTGGCTACACCTTC

abundance: NA
d_gene: TRBD1
j_gene: TRBJ2-1
v_gene: TRBV9
CDR3aa: CASSPRGQGSGEQFF
CDR3nt: TGTGCCAGCAGCCCAAGAGGACAGGGCTCTGGTGAGCAGTTCTTC

abundance: NA
d_gene: NA
j_gene: TRBJ1-5
v_gene: TRBV6-1
CDR3aa: CASSEGRAIQVQHF
CDR3nt: TGTGCCAGCAGTGAAGGCAGGGCGATTCAGGTCCAGCATTTT

abundance: NA
d_gene: NA
j_gene: TRBJ2-1
v_gene: TRBV30
CDR3aa: CAWNRVQATGEQFF
CDR3nt: TGTGCCTGGAACCGGGTACAGGCCACTGGGGAGCAGTTCTTC

abundance: NA
d_gene: TRBD1
j_gene: TRBJ2-7
v_gene: TRBV6-5
CDR3aa: CASSLGQGYEQYF
CDR3nt: TGTGCCAGCAGTTTGGGACAGGGCTACGAGCAGTACTTC

abundance: NA
d_gene: NA
j_gene: TRBJ1-2
v_gene: TRBV6-1
CDR3aa: CASSPGQYYGYTF
CDR3nt: TGTGCCAGCAGCCCAGGACAGTACTATGGCTACACCTTC

abundance: NA
d_gene: NA
j_gene: TRBJ1-1
v_gene: TRBV6-5
CDR3aa: CASLETEAFF
CDR3nt: TGTGCCAGCCTAGAGACTGAAGCTTTCTTT

abundance: NA
d_gene: NA
j_gene: TRBJ1-5
v_gene: TRBV19
CDR3aa: CASSIGQSSNQPQHF
CDR3nt: TGTGCCAGTAGTATAGGGCAGAGTAGCAATCAGCCCCAGCATTTT

abundance: once
d_gene: NA
j_gene: TRBJ1-4
v_gene: TRBV6-6
CDR3aa: CASSYSAVNEKLFF
CDR3nt: TGTGCCAGCAGTTACAGTGCAGTAAATGAAAAACTGTTTTTT

abundance: few
d_gene: NA
j_gene: TRBJ2-1
v_gene: TRBV9
CDR3aa: CASSEGVAHNEQFF
CDR3nt: TGTGCCAGCAGCGAAGGCGTCGCGCACAATGAGCAGTTCTTC

abundance: once
d_gene: NA
j_gene: TRBJ2-3
v_gene: TRBV10-3
CDR3aa: CAIRGQGTDTQYF
CDR3nt: TGTGCCATCAGGGGGCAGGGCACAGATACGCAGTATTTT

abundance: NA
d_gene: NA
j_gene: TRBJ1-2
v_gene: TRBV18
CDR3aa: CASSPGAGSNYGYTF
CDR3nt: TGTGCCAGCTCACCTGGGGCAGGATCTAACTATGGCTACACCTTC

abundance: NA
d_gene: NA
j_gene: TRBJ2-5
v_gene: TRBV5-4
CDR3aa: CASSLGGGDQETQYF
CDR3nt: TGTGCCAGCAGCCTAGGAGGGGGAGACCAAGAGACCCAGTACTTC

abundance: many
d_gene: TRBD2
j_gene: TRBJ2-5
v_gene: TRBV11-2
CDR3aa: CASSPGGGDVETQYF
CDR3nt: TGTGCCAGCAGCCCGGGCGGGGGGGATGTGGAGACCCAGTACTTC

abundance: once
d_gene: NA
j_gene: TRBJ2-1
v_gene: TRBV12-3/TRBV12-4
CDR3aa: CASSIDLEQFF
CDR3nt: TGTGCCAGCAGTATCGACTTGGAGCAGTTCTTC

abundance: once
d_gene: NA
j_gene: TRBJ1-1
v_gene: TRBV13
CDR3aa: CASSLIGAEAFF
CDR3nt: TGTGCCAGCAGCTTAATAGGCGCTGAAGCTTTCTTT

abundance: NA
d_gene: TRBD1
j_gene: TRBJ1-1
v_gene: TRBV6-5
CDR3aa: CASRLGQSNTEAFF
CDR3nt: TGTGCCAGCAGACTGGGACAGAGTAACACTGAAGCTTTCTTT

abundance: NA
d_gene: TRBD1
j_gene: TRBJ1-2
v_gene: TRBV7-9
CDR3aa: CASSGQGDYGYTF
CDR3nt: TGTGCCAGCAGCGGACAGGGTGACTATGGCTACACCTTC

abundance: NA
d_gene: NA
j_gene: TRBJ1-3
v_gene: TRBV30
CDR3aa: CAWSKSSNTIYF
CDR3nt: TGTGCCTGGAGTAAAAGTAGCAACACCATATATTTT

abundance: NA
d_gene: TRBD2
j_gene: TRBJ2-3
v_gene: TRBV10-1
CDR3aa: CARERGSTDTQYF
CDR3nt: TGCGCCAGAGAGCGGGGGAGCACAGATACGCAGTATTTT

abundance: NA
d_gene: NA
j_gene: TRBJ2-2
v_gene: TRBV25-1
CDR3aa: CASSDMLVGNTGELFF
CDR3nt: TGTGCCAGCAGTGATATGCTAGTGGGGAACACCGGGGAGCTGTTTTTT

abundance: few
d_gene: NA
j_gene: TRBJ1-5
v_gene: TRBV19
CDR3aa: CASSIVWTANQPQHF
CDR3nt: TGTGCCAGTAGTATAGTTTGGACAGCAAATCAGCCCCAGCATTTT

abundance: NA
d_gene: NA
j_gene: TRBJ2-4
v_gene: TRBV27
CDR3aa: CASSLKASRNIQYF
CDR3nt: TGTGCCAGCAGTTTAAAGGCTAGCCGAAACATTCAGTACTTC

abundance: NA
d_gene: NA
j_gene: TRBJ1-3
v_gene: TRBV6-1
CDR3aa: CASSEIKAVGGNTIYF
CDR3nt: TGTGCCAGCAGTGAAATTAAGGCGGTAGGAGGAAACACCATATATTTT

abundance: many
d_gene: NA
j_gene: TRBJ2-3
v_gene: TRBV4-1
CDR3aa: CASSQAVRTNRADTQYF
CDR3nt: TGCGCCAGCAGCCAAGCGGTTAGAACCAACAGGGCAGATACGCAGTATTTT

abundance: NA
d_gene: NA
j_gene: TRBJ1-3
v_gene: TRBV10-3
CDR3aa: CAISRTQGSSGNTIYF
CDR3nt: TGTGCCATCAGTAGGACCCAGGGGTCCTCTGGAAACACCATATATTTT

abundance: few
d_gene: TRBD1
j_gene: TRBJ1-2
v_gene: TRBV6-5
CDR3aa: CASSSTMTGGIGGYTF
CDR3nt: TGTGCCAGCAGTTCTACCATGACAGGGGGAATAGGTGGCTACACCTTC

abundance: few
d_gene: TRBD1
j_gene: TRBJ1-1
v_gene: TRBV5-1
CDR3aa: CASSLSTGGGNTEAFF
CDR3nt: TGCGCCAGCAGCCTGTCTACAGGGGGCGGTAACACTGAAGCTTTCTTT

abundance: NA
d_gene: NA
j_gene: TRBJ2-2
v_gene: TRBV5-1
CDR3aa: CASSFGQVNTGELFF
CDR3nt: TGCGCCAGCAGCTTTGGGCAAGTAAACACCGGGGAGCTGTTTTTT

abundance: NA
d_gene: NA
j_gene: TRBJ1-2
v_gene: TRBV14
CDR3aa: CASSHGQPNYGYTF
CDR3nt: TGTGCCAGCAGCCACGGACAGCCTAACTATGGCTACACCTTC

abundance: NA
d_gene: NA
j_gene: TRBJ1-4
v_gene: TRBV5-1
CDR3aa: CASSLFGQRDEKLFF
CDR3nt: TGCGCCAGCAGCTTGTTTGGGCAGCGGGACGAAAAACTGTTTTTT

abundance: NA
d_gene: NA
j_gene: TRBJ2-5
v_gene: TRBV24-1
CDR3aa: CATSLAGVETQYF
CDR3nt: TGTGCCACCAGTTTGGCGGGCGTAGAGACCCAGTACTTC

abundance: few
d_gene: TRBD1
j_gene: TRBJ1-1
v_gene: TRBV6-5
CDR3aa: CASRGGQGANTEAFF
CDR3nt: TGTGCCAGCAGGGGGGGACAGGGGGCAAACACTGAAGCTTTCTTT

abundance: NA
d_gene: NA
j_gene: TRBJ2-1
v_gene: TRBV7-9
CDR3aa: CASSLLRLPSHNEQFF
CDR3nt: TGTGCCAGCAGCTTACTTCGTCTACCAAGTCACAATGAGCAGTTCTTC

abundance: NA
d_gene: NA
j_gene: TRBJ1-1
v_gene: TRBV5-1
CDR3aa: CASSLLVDTEAFF
CDR3nt: TGCGCCAGCAGCTTGTTGGTGGACACTGAAGCTTTCTTT

abundance: NA
d_gene: TRBD1
j_gene: TRBJ2-7
v_gene: TRBV5-1
CDR3aa: CASSGDRVGEQYF
CDR3nt: TGCGCCAGCAGCGGGGACAGGGTCGGCGAGCAGTACTTC

abundance: NA
d_gene: NA
j_gene: TRBJ1-4
v_gene: TRBV6-5
CDR3aa: CASRQEKLFF
CDR3nt: TGTGCCAGCAGGCAGGAGAAACTGTTTTTT

abundance: NA
d_gene: TRBD1
j_gene: TRBJ1-2
v_gene: TRBV6-5
CDR3aa: CASSVDRDNGYTF
CDR3nt: TGTGCCAGCAGCGTTGACAGGGATAATGGCTACACCTTC

abundance: NA
d_gene: NA
j_gene: TRBJ1-5
v_gene: TRBV6-1
CDR3aa: CASSEAWGNQPQHF
CDR3nt: TGTGCCAGCAGTGAAGCTTGGGGGAATCAGCCCCAGCATTTT

abundance: NA
d_gene: NA
j_gene: TRBJ2-3
v_gene: TRBV24-1
CDR3aa: CATSGQSTDTQYF
CDR3nt: TGTGCCACCAGTGGACAGAGCACAGATACGCAGTATTTT

abundance: NA
d_gene: TRBD1
j_gene: TRBJ1-1
v_gene: TRBV4-1
CDR3aa: CASSQAGQGGEAFF
CDR3nt: TGCGCCAGCAGCCAAGCGGGACAGGGAGGTGAAGCTTTCTTT

abundance: NA
d_gene: NA
j_gene: TRBJ2-1
v_gene: TRBV6-1
CDR3aa: CASSDEGGGSYNEQFF
CDR3nt: TGTGCCAGCAGTGATGAGGGGGGAGGGTCCTACAATGAGCAGTTCTTC